These 5 T cell receptor beta chains originate from one sample sequenced in a study of PD-1 blockade in classical Hodgkin lymphoma. The assay was immunoSEQ multiplex PCR, and TCRdb's table has in-frame clones only and misses some. The sample gives about 31,000 clones, around 86% of which show up once; 2% to 2.5% is in the top ten. Relapse after autologous stem cell transplantation occurred in every patient, and brentuximab vedotin exposure varied. The study purified CD4+ T cells from thawed PBMCs using magnetic negative selection. The sequenced sample was CD4+ T cells from blood, obtained at baseline. Receptors originate from a human donor with classical Hodgkin lymphoma.

This chain uses TRBV9 with TRBJ2-7; 9 bases fit TRBD1. Losses at the gene ends were 2 bases for V and 2 bases for J; bases not matched to a gene: 2. The CDR3 has 14 amino acids. CDR1 SGDLS and CDR2 YYNGEE come from the germline V gene. CDR3 region: CASSVGQGPYEQYF. The CDR3 coding sequence is TGTGCCAGCAGCGTTGGACAGGGGCCCTACGAGCAGTACTTC.

This rearrangement joins TRBV4-3 to TRBJ2-1; D is undetermined. The CDR3 length is 13 residues. V was shortened by 0 bases and J by 3 bases, with 3 bases between the two germline ends. Per germline, CDR1 LGHNA and CDR2 YSLEER. CDR3 DNA: TGCGCCAGCAGCCAAGAACTCTACAATGAGCAGTTCTTC. It codes for CASSQELYNEQFF.

V and J are TRBV19 and TRBJ1-5; D is possibly TRBD1 (5 bases). The V and J ends lost 3 bases and 0 bases respectively, with 15 bases between them. Germline V gene data show CDR1 as LNHDA and CDR2 as SQIVND (reference sequence). This CDR3 has 17 residues. The CDR3 region is CASSILQGVYSNQPQHF. CDR3 DNA: TGTGCCAGTAGTATCCTCCAGGGAGTTTATAGCAATCAGCCCCAGCATTTT.

This clone was seen only a few times. This chain links TRBV18 with TRBJ2-7, with 12 positions matching TRBD2. This CDR3 spans 16 amino acids. Germline CDR1 reads KGHSH; CDR2 reads LQKENI. With V trimmed by 0 bases and J by 7 bases, 7 bases remained unmatched. CDR3 residues: CASSPPRLAGVGEQYF. The CDR3, as DNA: TGTGCCAGCTCACCACCGAGACTAGCGGGAGTAGGGGAGCAGTACTTC. The whole variable domain, filled in from reference TRBV18 and TRBJ2-7, reads NAGVMQNPRHLVRRRGQEARLRCSPMKGHSHVYWYRQLPEEGLKFMVYLQKENIIDESGMPKERFSAEFPKEGPSILRIQQVVRGDSAAYFCASSPPRLAGVGEQYFGPGTRLTVT.

The chain uses TRBV10-2 and TRBJ1-3; TRBD1 agrees at 7 bases. The CDR3 contains 15 residues. The V gene end was trimmed by 4 bases and the J gene end by 2 bases; junction bases not matched to a gene: 5. CDR1 and CDR2 (germline): WSHSY, SAAADI. In nucleotides, the CDR3 is TGCGCCAGCAGTGTAGACAGGGTCCCTGGAAACACCATATATTTT. It yields the protein CASSVDRVPGNTIYF.